These 21 T cell receptor beta chains were all obtained from the same sample, sequenced in a study of blood T cell repertoires in COVID-19. The method was immunoSEQ multiplex PCR; TCRdb's version includes in-frame clones alone and lacks a portion of them. Of about 110,000 clones in the sample, around 81% were seen once. Sequenced material: peripheral blood. Receptor source: a woman in her 70s with acute or convalescent COVID-19.

In this sample, this clone turned up a few times. This chain connects TRBV5-1 to TRBJ2-2, with no clear D. Trimming removed 5 bases from V and 2 bases from J, with 13 bases in between. Germline V CDR1 and CDR2: SGHRS, YFSETQ. The length of the CDR3 is 15 residues. CDR3 amino acids: CASRVQPSNTGELFF. CDR3 nucleotide sequence: TGCGCCAGCAGAGTACAGCCTTCTAACACCGGGGAGCTGTTTTTT.

J is TRBJ2-3 and V is TRBV4-3; 9 bases align to TRBD2. This CDR3 contains 20 residues. Germline V gene lookup returns CDR1 LGHNA and CDR2 YSLEER. Unmatched junction bases numbered 19, after V lost 1 base and J lost 5 bases. The CDR3 region is CASSQGFLRRGGALGDTQYF. DNA for the CDR3: TGCGCCAGCAGCCAAGGGTTTCTCCGGCGCGGGGGGGCGCTGGGAGATACGCAGTATTTT.

The V call is TRBV10-2, the J call TRBJ2-3; 10 bases agree with TRBD2. The trim removed 3 bases at V and 0 bases at J, leaving 0 bases unmatched. The CDR3 has 15 amino acids. Germline V CDR1 and CDR2: WSHSY, SAAADI. CDR3 in amino acids: CASSEAGGSTDTQYF. The CDR3 DNA reads TGCGCCAGCAGTGAAGCGGGAGGGAGCACAGATACGCAGTATTTT.

This clone was seen just once. This rearrangement joins TRBV15 to TRBJ2-1; TRBD1 is a possible D gene (7 bases). Trimming stripped 0 bases from V and 4 bases from J, with 16 bases between. The V gene's germline CDR1 is LNHNV and CDR2 YYDKDF (reference sequence). The CDR3 is made up of 17 amino acids. CDR3 in DNA: TGTGCCACCAGCAGAGATCGGGGCAGGGGGAGGTACAATGAGCAGTTCTTC. Translated, it gives CATSRDRGRGRYNEQFF.

The gene calls are TRBV11-2 and TRBJ2-3; 14 nucleotides align to TRBD2. The CDR3 runs to 17 residues. Germline V CDR1 and CDR2: SGHAT, FQNNGV. V gave up 5 bases and J gave up 2 bases; unmatched junction bases: 6. The CDR3 DNA reads TGTGCCAGCAGCGCGATGACTAGCGGGAGGGTCACAGATACGCAGTATTTT. This gives the protein CASSAMTSGRVTDTQYF.

This clone has only one observation. This chain connects TRBV5-6 to TRBJ2-1; unclear D gene. The CDR3 consists of 13 residues. V lost 1 base, J lost 11 bases, and 13 bases lay in between. Per the germline V gene, CDR1 is SGHDT and CDR2 is YYEEEE. This CDR3 is CASSLSGVRKQFF. The CDR3 bases are TGTGCCAGCAGCTTGTCGGGTGTAAGGAAGCAGTTCTTC.

V usage is TRBV6-5 and J usage is TRBJ2-2; D might be TRBD2 (5 bases). This CDR3 spans 13 amino acids. The germline V gene encodes CDR1 MNHEY and CDR2 SVGAGI. The V gene lost 6 bases and the J gene lost 6 bases, with 11 bases spanning the gap. The CDR3 DNA reads TGTGCCAGCAGGGGAGATGGCGCCGGGGAGCTGTTTTTT. Protein: CASRGDGAGELFF.

Worth noting for this clone: A junction boundary mismatches the germline segment, possibly from a read error. The rearrangement uses TRBV5-1 and TRBJ2-7, with 9 bases fitting TRBD1. CDR3 length: 13 amino acids. Per the germline V gene, CDR1 is SGHRS and CDR2 is YFSETQ. The CDR3 spells CASSPVPGQGWDF. DNA of the CDR3: TGCGCCAGCAGCCCGGTCCCGGGACAGGGTTGGGACTTC.

This chain uses TRBV27 with TRBJ2-2, with 7 bases lining up with TRBD2. The germline CDR1 and CDR2 sequences are MNHEY and SMNVEV (reference sequence). With V trimmed by 3 bases and J by 0 bases, 4 bases remained unmatched. This CDR3 comprises 16 residues. The CDR3 coding sequence is TGTGCCAGCAGTTTCCTAGCGGACGCGAACACCGGGGAGCTGTTTTTT. Residues: CASSFLADANTGELFF.

This sequence joins TRBV20-1 and TRBJ1-2, with a possible D match to TRBD1 (5 bases). The CDR3 runs 14 residues. V lost 3 bases, J lost 5 bases, and 16 bases lay in between. Germline CDR1 DFQATT, CDR2 SNEGSKA (reference sequence). The CDR3 reads CSASLQGGAYGYTF. CDR3 DNA sequence: TGCAGTGCTAGTCTCCAGGGAGGTGCTTATGGCTACACCTTC.

The chain combines TRBV19 with TRBJ2-5; 7 bases agree with TRBD2. Germline V gene sequence: CDR1 LNHDA, CDR2 SQIVND (reference sequence). CDR3 length: 16 residues. Trimming removed 5 bases from V and 0 bases from J; junction bases left unmatched: 9. CDR3 sequence: CASSPLGGNDQETQYF. The CDR3 DNA is TGTGCCAGTAGTCCCCTGGGAGGGAATGACCAAGAGACCCAGTACTTC.

This chain connects TRBV27 to TRBJ1-2; D is possibly TRBD1 (6 bases). CDR3 size: 16 residues. Germline CDR1 reads MNHEY; CDR2 reads SMNVEV (reference sequence). Between the trimmed V and J ends, which lost 5 bases and 0 bases, there was a span of 16 bases. The CDR3 sequence is CASSTADRASNYGYTF. In DNA form, the CDR3 reads TGTGCCAGCAGTACCGCGGACAGAGCTTCTAACTATGGCTACACCTTC.

The chain joins TRBV6-2 or TRBV6-3 to TRBJ1-1, with D unclear. CDR3 length: 15 amino acids. The germline CDR1 and CDR2 sequences are MNHEY and SVGEGT. With 0 bases removed from V and 1 base from J, the gap between germline ends came to 9 bases. CDR3 in amino acids: CASSYSSLTNTEAFF. The CDR3 nucleotides read TGTGCCAGCAGTTACTCGAGTCTTACGAACACTGAAGCTTTCTTT.

This chain joins TRBV24-1 and TRBJ2-5; 9 bases line up with TRBD1. The V and J ends lost 5 bases and 2 bases, in that order; junction bases with no gene match: 8. CDR1 is KGHDR and CDR2 is SFDVKD in the germline V gene. The CDR3 has 16 residues. CDR3 nucleotide sequence: TGTGCCACCAGTGTTTCGAGAGGGACAGGGCAAGAGACCCAGTACTTC. Residues: CATSVSRGTGQETQYF.

The rearrangement links TRBV2 to TRBJ2-1; 8 nucleotides line up with TRBD2. The CDR3 spans 14 residues. Germline V lookup: CDR1 SNHLY, CDR2 FYNNEI. J gave up 9 bases and V 8 bases, and 12 bases lay outside the gene matches. In DNA form, the CDR3 reads TGTGCCAGCCGGGGGGGCGGGAGAAGTGGTGAGCAGTTCTTC. It specifies CASRGGGRSGEQFF.

The rearrangement uses TRBV5-6 and TRBJ1-6; no clear D. V dropped 0 bases and J dropped 19 bases, with 23 bases sitting between them. Germline values: CDR1 SGHDT, CDR2 YYEEEE. The CDR3 runs to 15 residues. CDR3 bases: TGTGCCAGCAGCTTGGCCACGCTTATGGATCAGCGTCCTCACTTT. It yields the protein CASSLATLMDQRPHF.

There are a few counts of this clone. J is TRBJ1-1 and V is TRBV3-1 (or the pseudogene TRBV3-2); D is ambiguous. The germline V gene encodes CDR1 LGHDT and CDR2 YNNKEL (reference sequence). With 3 bases removed from V and 6 bases from J, the gap between germline ends came to 14 bases. The CDR3 totals 14 residues. CDR3: CASSHRLGRSEAFF. The CDR3 DNA reads TGTGCCAGCAGCCATAGATTGGGGAGATCTGAAGCTTTCTTT.

This rearrangement joins TRBV7-2 to TRBJ2-4, with a tentative D call TRBD1 (6 bases). The ends were cut back, 3 bases at V and 1 base at J, with 10 bases in the middle. The CDR3 is made up of 15 amino acids. The germline V gene encodes CDR1 SGHTA and CDR2 FQGNSA. The CDR3 sequence: CASSFRGMAKNIQYF. The CDR3 DNA reads TGTGCCAGCAGCTTCAGGGGTATGGCCAAAAACATTCAGTACTTC.

This sequence joins TRBV27 and TRBJ1-1; the match to TRBD1 covers 8 bases. Looked up from germline, CDR1 is MNHEY and CDR2 is SMNVEV (reference sequence). Trimming at V came to 5 bases and at J to 6 bases, leaving 14 bases not matched to a gene. This CDR3 spans 16 amino acids. The CDR3 bases are TGTGCCAGCAGTCCACCCCCGGGACAGGATGTCCCTGAAGCTTTCTTT. This translates into CASSPPPGQDVPEAFF.

This chain connects TRBV18 to TRBJ1-1; D gene uncertain. The V gene's germline CDR1 is KGHSH and CDR2 LQKENI. The CDR3 totals 14 residues. V dropped 2 bases and J dropped 1 base, with 8 bases sitting between them. The CDR3 is CASSPITGNTEAFF. The CDR3 region has the DNA TGTGCCAGCTCACCAATTACCGGGAACACTGAAGCTTTCTTT.

This chain connects TRBV2 to TRBJ1-6, with D uncertain. The ends were cut back, 6 bases at V and 5 bases at J, with 5 bases in the middle. Germline lookup yields CDR1 SNHLY and CDR2 FYNNEI. CDR3 length: 12 residues. DNA for the CDR3: TGTGCCAGCAGACGGGATAATTCACCCCTCCACTTT. Translating gives CASRRDNSPLHF. Full variable domain (remainder filled in from reference TRBV2 and TRBJ1-6): EPEVTQTPSHQVTQMGQEVILRCVPISNHLYFYWYRQILGQKVEFLVSFYNNEISEKSEIFDDQFSVERPDGSNFTLKIRSTKLEDSAMYFCASRRDNSPLHFGNGTRLTVT.